One sample yielded the 5 T cell receptor beta chains listed below, sequenced in a study of OX40 agonist ivuxolimab in advanced cancers. The protocol was immunoSEQ multiplex PCR, while the TCRdb copy is restricted to in-frame clones and leaves out a portion. The sample includes about 98,000 clones, about 92% of them seen just once. Source: CD4+ or CD8+ T cells sorted from blood, taken in a trial of the OX40 agonist ivuxolimab. These receptors were taken from an adult with an advanced solid tumor such as melanoma, head and neck, liver or kidney cancer.

This chain joins TRBV4-2 and TRBJ1-1; possibly TRBD1 for D (5 bases). Per germline, CDR1 LGHNA and CDR2 YNFKEQ. The length of the CDR3 is 14 residues. The ends were cut back, 2 bases at V and 5 bases at J, with 12 bases in the middle. DNA for the CDR3: TGTGCCAGCAGCCAATCAAGGGGAGGTACTGAAGCTTTCTTT. Its protein product is CASSQSRGGTEAFF.

This chain uses TRBV6-1 with TRBJ2-4, with unresolved D. Germline V gene sequence: CDR1 MNHNS, CDR2 SASEGT. Between the trimmed V and J ends, which lost 1 base and 8 bases, there was a span of 9 bases. This CDR3 contains 13 residues. This CDR3 reads CASSEVGRDIQYF. The CDR3 DNA follows: TGTGCCAGCAGTGAAGTGGGTCGGGACATTCAGTACTTC.

The V call is TRBV30, the J call TRBJ1-6; no clear D. Per the germline V gene, CDR1 is GTSNPN and CDR2 is SVGIG (reference sequence). This CDR3 contains 15 residues. V lost 0 bases and J 6 bases, leaving 12 bases between the germline ends. As DNA, the CDR3 is TGTGCCTGGAGTGTAAGGCCCCTTTCTAATTCACCCCTCCACTTT. It is translated as CAWSVRPLSNSPLHF.

V usage is TRBV30 and J usage is TRBJ1-5; 11 bases are shared with TRBD1. With 0 bases clipped from V and 5 bases from J, the junction kept 9 bases outside the gene matches. The CDR3 has 17 residues. CDR1 and CDR2 from the germline V gene are GTSNPN and SVGIG (reference sequence). CDR3 bases: TGTGCCTGGAGTGTACGCTCTGGGACAGGGGGAGATCAGCCCCAGCATTTT. Residues: CAWSVRSGTGGDQPQHF.

This chain uses TRBV6-5 with TRBJ1-2, with D perhaps TRBD1 (5 bases). V dropped 6 bases and J dropped 4 bases, with 9 bases sitting between them. Germline lookup yields CDR1 MNHEY and CDR2 SVGAGI. This CDR3 has 12 amino acids. Here the CDR3 DNA reads TGTGCCAGCAGGTGGGGCCGCTATGGCTACACCTTC. Translated: CASRWGRYGYTF.